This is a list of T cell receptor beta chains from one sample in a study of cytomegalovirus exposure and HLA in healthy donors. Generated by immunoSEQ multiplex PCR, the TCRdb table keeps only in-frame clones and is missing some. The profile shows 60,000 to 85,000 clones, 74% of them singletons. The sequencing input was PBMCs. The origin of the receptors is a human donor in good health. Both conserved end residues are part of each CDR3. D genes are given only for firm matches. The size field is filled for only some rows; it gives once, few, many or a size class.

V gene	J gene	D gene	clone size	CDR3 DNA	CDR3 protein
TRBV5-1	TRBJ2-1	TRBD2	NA	TGCGCCAGCAGCTTAGCGGGAAGGAGCTCCTACAATGAGCAGTTCTTC	CASSLAGRSSYNEQFF
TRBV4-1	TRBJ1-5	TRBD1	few	TGCGCCAGCAGCCAAGGGGGACAGGGCAATCAGCCCCAGCATTTT	CASSQGGQGNQPQHF
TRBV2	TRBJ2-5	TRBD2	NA	TGTGCCAGCTCTTCTCTGAGCGGGATGGAGACCCAGTACTTC	CASSSLSGMETQYF
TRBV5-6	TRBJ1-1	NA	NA	TGTGCCAGCAGCTTAGGGGCGTCCGAAGCTTTCTTT	CASSLGASEAFF
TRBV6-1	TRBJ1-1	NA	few	TGTGCCAGCGGCGGTACTGAAGCTTTCTTT	CASGGTEAFF
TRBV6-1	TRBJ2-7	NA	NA	TGTGCCAGCAGTGAATTGGCGGCAGAATCGTACGAGCAGTACTTC	CASSELAAESYEQYF
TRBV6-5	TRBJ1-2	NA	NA	TGTGCCAGCAGTTGGGGGCCTCTCTATGGCTACACCTTC	CASSWGPLYGYTF
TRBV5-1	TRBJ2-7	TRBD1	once	TGCGCCAGCAGCCACCGGGACAGGGGTAGCTACGAGCAGTACTTC	CASSHRDRGSYEQYF
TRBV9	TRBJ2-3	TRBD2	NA	TGTGCCAGCAGCGTAGCTAGCGCGGGAGGGCCCTATACGCAGTATTTT	CASSVASAGGPYTQYF
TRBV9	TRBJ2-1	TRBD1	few	TGTGCCAGCAGCGTAGAACAGGGGGCGGGAGTGCCGCAGTTCTTC	CASSVEQGAGVPQFF
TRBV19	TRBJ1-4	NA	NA	TGTGCCAGTAGTATGCGGGGGCAAGATGAAAAACTGTTTTTT	CASSMRGQDEKLFF
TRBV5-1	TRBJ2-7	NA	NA	TGCGCCAGCAGCTTGGGGAGCCTCCCAGCCGAGCAGTACTTC	CASSLGSLPAEQYF
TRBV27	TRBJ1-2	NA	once	TGTGCCAGCAGTCGAATGGAGCGGGGGTTAGATGGCTACACCTTC	CASSRMERGLDGYTF
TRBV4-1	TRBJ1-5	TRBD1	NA	TGCGCCAGCAGCCACGGACAGGGCAGCAATCAGCCCCAGCATTTT	CASSHGQGSNQPQHF
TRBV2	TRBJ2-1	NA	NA	TGTGCCGCTCCTGCTGCGGACAAGAACAATGAGCAGTTCTTC	CAAPAADKNNEQFF
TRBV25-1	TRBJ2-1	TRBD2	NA	TGTGCCAGCAGTGGCCCTAGCGGGAGGGTAAGCAATGAGCAGTTCTTC	CASSGPSGRVSNEQFF
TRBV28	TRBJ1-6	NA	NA	TGTGCCAGCAGCTTCGACCAGGAGGCTTCACCCCTCCACTTT	CASSFDQEASPLHF
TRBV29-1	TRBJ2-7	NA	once	TGCAGCGTTAAACAGGGGCGGAGGGGCTACGAGCAGTACTTC	CSVKQGRRGYEQYF
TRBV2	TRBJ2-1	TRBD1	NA	TGTGCCAGCATGGGGGACAGCTCCTACAATGAGCAGTTCTTC	CASMGDSSYNEQFF
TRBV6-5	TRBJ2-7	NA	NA	TGTGCCAGCAGTCGACACAGAGACTACGAGCAGTACTTC	CASSRHRDYEQYF
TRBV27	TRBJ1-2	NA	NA	TGTGCCAGCAGTTTATCGGCGGGGGCCTACTATGGCTACACCTTC	CASSLSAGAYYGYTF
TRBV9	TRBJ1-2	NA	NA	TGTGCCAGCAGCACGGGGAAGGATTTGGACTATGGCTACACCTTC	CASSTGKDLDYGYTF
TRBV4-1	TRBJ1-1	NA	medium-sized	TGCGCCAGCAGCCTTGGGAGGGGAGGTACTGAAGCTTTCTTT	CASSLGRGGTEAFF
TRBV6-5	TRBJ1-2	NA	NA	TGTGCCAGCACCCGCGAGTCGGGGGGCACACGGGGCTACACCTTC	CASTRESGGTRGYTF
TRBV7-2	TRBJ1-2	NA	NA	TGTGCCAGCAGCTCTCGACAGGCTTCTAACTATGGCTACACCTTC	CASSSRQASNYGYTF
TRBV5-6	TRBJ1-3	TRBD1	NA	TGTGCCAGCAGCTTGGGGACAGGATCTTCTGGAAACACCATATATTTT	CASSLGTGSSGNTIYF
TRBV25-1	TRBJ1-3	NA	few	TGTGCCAGCAGTGACTTCTCTGGAAACACCATATATTTT	CASSDFSGNTIYF
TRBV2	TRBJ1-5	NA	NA	TGTGCCAGCAGTGTAGGAACTAGGCAGCCCCAGCATTTT	CASSVGTRQPQHF
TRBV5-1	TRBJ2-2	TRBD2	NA	TGCGCCAGCAGCCCCTTGACTAGCGGGAGGGCCGCCGGGGAGCTGTTTTTT	CASSPLTSGRAAGELFF
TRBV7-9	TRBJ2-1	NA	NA	TGTGCCAGCAGCTTAGGGGACTGGGGCTCCTACAATGAGCAGTTCTTC	CASSLGDWGSYNEQFF
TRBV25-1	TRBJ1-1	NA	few	TGTGCCAGCAGTGAAGGGAGGGGGTGGGCCCAGGGGGCTTTCTTT	CASSEGRGWAQGAFF
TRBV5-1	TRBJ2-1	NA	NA	TGCGCCAGCAGCTTGGGGGGAGGCTACAATGAGCAGTTCTTC	CASSLGGGYNEQFF
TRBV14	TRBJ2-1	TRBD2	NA	TGTGCCAGCAGCCAAGAGTGGAGTAGCGGGAGAAATGAGCAGTTCTTC	CASSQEWSSGRNEQFF
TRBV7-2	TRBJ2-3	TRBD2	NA	TGTGCCAGCAGCTCTAGCGGGAGGTCAGATACGCAGTATTTT	CASSSSGRSDTQYF
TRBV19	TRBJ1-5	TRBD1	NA	TGTGCCAGTAGATGGCTGACAGGGGGGAAGCCCCAGCATTTT	CASRWLTGGKPQHF
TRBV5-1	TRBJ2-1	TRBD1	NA	TGCGCCAGCAGCCCGGGACAGCTGGAGGATGAGCAGTTCTTC	CASSPGQLEDEQFF
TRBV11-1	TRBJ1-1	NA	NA	TGTGCCAGCAGCTCGGGACTTCTGAACACTGAAGCTTTCTTT	CASSSGLLNTEAFF
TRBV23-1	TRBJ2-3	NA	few	TGCGCCAGCAGTCTACCCCAAGGGTCGGGGACAACAAGCACAGATACGCAGTATTTT	CASSLPQGSGTTSTDTQYF
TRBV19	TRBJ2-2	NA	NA	TGTGCCAGTAGTGTACGACAGGCTAACACCGGGGAGCTGTTTTTT	CASSVRQANTGELFF
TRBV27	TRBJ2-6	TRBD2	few	TGTGCCAGCAGTTTATGGGAGGGACGGAGCTCTGGGGCCAACGTCCTGACTTTC	CASSLWEGRSSGANVLTF
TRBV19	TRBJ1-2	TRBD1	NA	TGTGCCAGTAGCCCTCCTTGGGGACAGGCCTACTATGGCTACACCTTC	CASSPPWGQAYYGYTF
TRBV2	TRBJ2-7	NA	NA	TGTGCCAGCCTCCGGGACACCTCCTACGAGCAGTACTTC	CASLRDTSYEQYF
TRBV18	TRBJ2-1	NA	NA	TGTGCCAGCTCACCATCGTCCTACAATGAGCAGTTCTTC	CASSPSSYNEQFF
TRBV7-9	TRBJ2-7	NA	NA	TGTGCCAGCAGCTTAGCGGGAGGCTCCTACGAGCAGTACTTC	CASSLAGGSYEQYF
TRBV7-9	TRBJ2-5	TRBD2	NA	TGTGCCAGCAGCTTAGCGGCGGGGGGACGTTTTTGGGAGACCCAGTACTTC	CASSLAAGGRFWETQYF
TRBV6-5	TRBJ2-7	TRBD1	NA	TGTGCCGCCGGACAGGCCCCCTACGAGCAGTACTTC	CAAGQAPYEQYF
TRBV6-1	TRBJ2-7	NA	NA	TGTGCCAGCAGTCGTAGACAGGTCGCGACCTACGAGCAGTACTTC	CASSRRQVATYEQYF
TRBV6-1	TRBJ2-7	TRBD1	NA	TGTGCCAGCAGTACAGGGGTGAGAGAGCAGTACTTC	CASSTGVREQYF
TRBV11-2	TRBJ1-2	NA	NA	TGTGCCAGCAGCTTATACAATAACAGGGGCTACACCTTC	CASSLYNNRGYTF
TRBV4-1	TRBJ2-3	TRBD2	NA	TGCGCCAGCAGCCAAAGCGGGAGCTTTAGAGATACGCAGTATTTT	CASSQSGSFRDTQYF
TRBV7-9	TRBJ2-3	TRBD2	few	TGTTCCAGCAGCTCCGTAGCGGGGGCCAACACAGATACGCAGTATTTT	CSSSSVAGANTDTQYF